The 30 T cell receptor beta chains below were found in one sample sequenced in a study of brain T cells in children with intractable seizures. Assay used: immunoSEQ multiplex PCR; TCRdb lists only in-frame clones, some missing. The sample includes about 340,000 clones, 93% of them seen just once. This sample's time point: blood from clinic visit 5 months post-surgery; TSC patient then seizure free. Specimen: peripheral blood, collected 4 to 6 months after surgery. Every receptor here comes from a boy in the first two years of life with tuberous sclerosis and intractable seizures.

Only a few counts were recorded for this clone. The chain couples TRBV3-1 (or the pseudogene TRBV3-2) to TRBJ2-1; 7 bases fit TRBD2. Germline trimming cut 0 bases from V and 2 bases from J; bases unmatched to any gene: 4. Germline CDR1 and CDR2: LGHDT and YNNKEL (reference sequence). The CDR3 loop spans 16 amino acids. The CDR3 here is CASSQDGGLPYNEQFF. CDR3 in DNA: TGTGCCAGCAGCCAAGACGGGGGACTACCCTACAATGAGCAGTTCTTC.

This clone has a handful of counts. V is TRBV4-1 and J is TRBJ1-6; 12 positions match TRBD1. V dropped 5 bases and J dropped 12; count of bases not matched to a gene: 11. This CDR3 has 16 amino acids. Germline CDR1 MGHRA, CDR2 YSYEKL. CDR3 sequence: CASSSLPGQGALPLHF. The CDR3, as DNA: TGCGCCAGCAGCTCACTACCGGGACAGGGGGCATTACCCCTCCACTTT.

The chain is built from TRBV5-1 and TRBJ2-7; no reliable D call. There are 14 residues in the CDR3. Germline lookup yields CDR1 SGHRS and CDR2 YFSETQ. V was shortened by 0 bases and J by 7 bases, with 14 bases between the two germline ends. The DNA of the CDR3 is TGCGCCAGCAGCTTGGTTCCCGGATCTTCTGAGCAGTACTTC. Amino acids: CASSLVPGSSEQYF.

The rearrangement joins TRBV5-4 to TRBJ2-3, with 9 bases that match TRBD2. The germline CDR1 and CDR2 sequences are SGHNT and YYREEE (reference sequence). The CDR3 length is 16 residues. Trimming took 2 bases from V and 3 from J; bases not matched to a gene: 7. CDR3: CASSFAGLAGTDTQYF. In DNA, the CDR3 is TGTGCCAGCAGCTTCGCCGGGCTAGCGGGAACAGATACGCAGTATTTT.

This clone was found once. The V and J genes are TRBV7-9 and TRBJ2-1, with 11 bases identical to TRBD2. The CDR3 sequence is 15 residues long. Germline V gene lookup returns CDR1 SEHNR and CDR2 FQNEAQ (reference sequence). Unmatched junction bases numbered 3, after V lost 1 base and J lost 7 bases. CDR3: CASSLVAGGPNEQFF. The CDR3 DNA reads as TGTGCCAGCAGCTTAGTAGCGGGAGGGCCAAATGAGCAGTTCTTC.

This rearrangement joins TRBV7-9 to TRBJ2-5; a weak D match, TRBD2 (5 bases). The CDR3 has 14 residues. V dropped 3 bases and J dropped 2 bases, with 10 bases sitting between them. Germline loops: CDR1 SEHNR, CDR2 FQNEAQ (reference sequence). In nucleotides, the CDR3 is TGTGCCAGCAGCTTGGGCGGGCTACAAGAGACCCAGTACTTC. As protein: CASSLGGLQETQYF.

This chain uses TRBV5-1 with TRBJ1-2; 8 positions match TRBD1. The CDR3 has 16 amino acids. V trimming: 3 bases; J trimming: 1 base; junction bases outside the gene matches: 8. CDR1 SGHRS and CDR2 YFSETQ come from the germline V gene. The CDR3 loop reads CASSSSGQEVNYGYTF. The CDR3 DNA follows: TGCGCCAGCAGCTCGTCGGGACAGGAAGTTAACTATGGCTACACCTTC.

V and J are TRBV15 and TRBJ1-5; no clear D gene. The ends were cut back, 5 bases at V and 5 bases at J, with 22 bases in the middle. CDR1 LNHNV and CDR2 YYDKDF come from the germline V gene (reference sequence). The length of the CDR3 is 17 residues. This CDR3 is CATSEDELGSLDQPQHF. The CDR3 bases are TGTGCCACCAGCGAGGATGAGTTGGGCAGCCTAGATCAGCCCCAGCATTTT.

CDR3 sequence: CASSPHLGLAGGANNEQFF. CDR3 coding DNA: TGTGCCAGCAGCCCTCACCTGGGACTAGCGGGAGGGGCCAACAATGAGCAGTTCTTC. The chain couples TRBV9 to TRBJ2-1, with 16 bases fitting TRBD2. After removal of 4 bases from V and 5 bases from J, the junction contained 12 bases not matched to a gene. This CDR3 region has 19 residues. CDR1 and CDR2 (germline): SGDLS, YYNGEE.

The chain is built from TRBV3-1 (or the pseudogene TRBV3-2) and TRBJ2-1; TRBD2 matches 7 bases. The V segment lost 1 base and the J segment 4 bases; nucleotides outside the gene matches: 10. Germline V gives CDR1 LGHDT, CDR2 YNNKEL (reference sequence). The CDR3 totals 17 residues. CDR3 loop: CASSQVIREDAYNEQFF. CDR3 DNA: TGTGCCAGCAGCCAAGTCATCCGGGAGGACGCTTACAATGAGCAGTTCTTC.

The chain uses TRBV23-1 and TRBJ2-7, with D perhaps matching TRBD1 (6 bases). TRBV23-1 carries the ORF label, with uncertain function. V was clipped by 8 bases and J by 5 bases, with 16 bases between them. There are 13 residues in the CDR3. CDR3 loop: CASGRQDLDEQYF. CDR3 DNA sequence: TGCGCCAGCGGCCGACAGGACCTCGACGAGCAGTACTTC.

The J gene is TRBJ2-3, the V gene TRBV10-1; TRBD2 agrees at 10 bases. J lost 1 base, V lost 5 bases, and 3 bases had no gene match. The V gene's germline CDR1 is WNHNN and CDR2 SYGVQD (reference sequence). CDR3 length: 15 amino acids. The CDR3 here is CASSPGTSGTDTQYF. In nucleotides, the CDR3 is TGCGCCAGCAGTCCCGGGACTAGCGGCACAGATACGCAGTATTTT.

This sequence joins TRBV11-1 and TRBJ2-7; D might be TRBD1 (6 bases). Germline V gives CDR1 SGHAT, CDR2 FQDESV (reference sequence). The V and J ends lost 7 bases and 2 bases respectively, with 15 bases between them. The CDR3 is 14 residues long. The CDR3 reads CASTGRDTPYEQYF. The CDR3, as DNA: TGTGCCAGCACCGGCCGGGACACCCCCTACGAGCAGTACTTC.

The genes are TRBV9 and TRBJ2-7, with D possibly being TRBD2 (6 bases). The V and J ends lost 0 bases and 2 bases respectively, with 12 bases between them. The length of the CDR3 is 15 residues. The V gene's germline CDR1 is SGDLS and CDR2 YYNGEE. The CDR3, as DNA: TGTGCCAGCAGCGTAGGTGGTAGCGGTCCCTACGAGCAGTACTTC. This sequence encodes CASSVGGSGPYEQYF.

The chain has TRBV27 and TRBJ1-6; tentatively, D is TRBD1 (5 bases). This CDR3 contains 13 residues. Germline CDR1 MNHEY, CDR2 SMNVEV (reference sequence). V shed 2 bases and J shed 9 bases, with 8 bases lying between them. The CDR3 DNA is TGTGCCAGCAGTTTAGGGGGTATTTCACCCCTCCACTTT. It is translated as CASSLGGISPLHF.

The V call is TRBV6-1, the J call TRBJ2-5; D may be TRBD1 or TRBD2 (5 bases each). This CDR3 is 14 amino acids long. The V end was cut by 3 bases, the J end by 5 bases, with 13 bases between. Germline V gives CDR1 MNHNS, CDR2 SASEGT. The CDR3 is CASSDPGRRETQYF. CDR3 bases: TGTGCCAGCAGTGATCCGGGACGTCGGGAGACCCAGTACTTC.

This clone has a single count. The rearrangement links TRBV28 to TRBJ2-7, with D possibly TRBD1 on 6 matching bases. V lost 7 bases and J 2 bases, leaving 15 bases between the germline ends. CDR1 is MDHEN, CDR2 SYDVKM, per germline. The CDR3 runs to 14 residues. This CDR3 reads CASTQGPITYEQYF. CDR3 bases: TGTGCCAGCACACAGGGACCCATTACCTACGAGCAGTACTTC.

The chain has TRBV7-2 and TRBJ2-6; no clear D gene. This CDR3 spans 15 amino acids. CDR1 is SGHTA and CDR2 is FQGNSA in the germline V gene. Trimming removed 3 bases at V and 3 bases at J, with 9 bases between. CDR3 residues: CASSFIMVGANVLTF. Here the CDR3 DNA reads TGTGCCAGCAGCTTCATCATGGTTGGGGCCAACGTCCTGACTTTC.

This clone was picked up a small number of times. V gene TRBV2 combines with J gene TRBJ1-3; D gene ambiguous. Germline loops: CDR1 SNHLY, CDR2 FYNNEI. Trimming shortened V by 5 bases and J by 0 bases, and 11 bases separated the two germline ends. CDR3 length: 15 amino acids. The CDR3 is CASSRSGFSGNTIYF. The CDR3 DNA reads TGTGCCAGCAGTCGGTCGGGGTTCTCTGGAAACACCATATATTTT.

The chain links TRBV7-8 to TRBJ2-7; 8 bases are shared with TRBD2. Trimming cost V 5 bases and J 2 bases; bases outside gene matches: 8. Germline V CDR1 and CDR2: SGHVS, FQNEAQ. The CDR3 runs 15 residues. CDR3 protein: CASSPVAGRTYEQYF. The DNA of the CDR3 is TGTGCCAGCAGCCCGGTAGCGGGAAGGACCTACGAGCAGTACTTC.

The chain uses TRBV29-1 and TRBJ1-2; 7 bases line up with TRBD1. V lost 7 bases and J lost 7; bases outside the gene matches: 9. This CDR3 comprises 12 residues. The germline gives CDR1 SQVTM, CDR2 ANQGSEA. The CDR3 loop reads CSAGDREVGYTF. CDR3 coding DNA: TGCAGCGCCGGAGACAGGGAAGTTGGCTACACCTTC.

The rearrangement uses TRBV14 and TRBJ2-1; 11 bases map to TRBD2. Germline loops: CDR1 SGHDN, CDR2 FVKESK. This CDR3 is 15 amino acids long. V gave up 4 bases and J gave up 7 bases; unmatched junction bases: 6. The CDR3 DNA follows: TGTGCCAGCAGCCGCCTGACTAGCGGGGATAATGAGCAGTTCTTC. Translating it yields CASSRLTSGDNEQFF.

This clone was seen only once. V gene TRBV5-1 combines with J gene TRBJ2-1; possibly TRBD2 for D (7 bases). Germline assignment: CDR1 SGHRS and CDR2 YFSETQ. The ends were cut back, 2 bases at V and 7 bases at J, with 16 bases in the middle. CDR3 length equals 15 residues. This CDR3 is CASSFGGRIGNEQFF. The DNA for the CDR3 is TGCGCCAGCAGCTTCGGGGGGCGTATCGGGAATGAGCAGTTCTTC.

In DNA form, the CDR3 reads TGTGCCAGCACCTACTCCTCTGGGGCCAACGTCCTGACTTTC. Translated: CASTYSSGANVLTF. V and J are TRBV2 and TRBJ2-6; D call uncertain. V shed 7 bases and J shed 0 bases, with 7 bases lying between them. The CDR3 extends over 14 amino acids. The germline V gene encodes CDR1 SNHLY and CDR2 FYNNEI.

The V and J genes are TRBV11-3 and TRBJ1-1; D is perhaps TRBD1 (5 bases). The CDR3 spans 14 residues. V was clipped by 2 bases and J by 4 bases, with 11 bases between them. The germline CDR1 and CDR2 sequences are SGHNT and YENEEA. The CDR3 reads CASSLKGVGTEAFF. The DNA of the CDR3 is TGTGCCAGCAGCTTAAAAGGGGTCGGCACTGAAGCTTTCTTT.

The genes are TRBV10-1 and TRBJ1-1; D gene uncertain. The CDR3 totals 12 residues. Germline V gene lookup returns CDR1 WNHNN and CDR2 SYGVQD (reference sequence). Trimming stripped 2 bases from V and 10 bases from J, with 11 bases between. CDR3 coding DNA: TGCGCCAGCAGTGAGAACAGCCTGGGAGCTTTCTTT. Its translation: CASSENSLGAFF.

The rearrangement uses TRBV7-3 and TRBJ2-1; D gene uncertain. Trimming pared 3 bases from V and 7 bases from J, leaving 10 bases between. There are 13 residues in the CDR3. Germline V lookup: CDR1 SGHTA, CDR2 FQGTGA. CDR3 sequence reads: CASSLAVRNEQFF. The CDR3 DNA reads as TGTGCCAGCAGCTTGGCTGTCCGGAATGAGCAGTTCTTC.

The genes are TRBV30 and TRBJ2-7; 9 bases align to TRBD1. CDR3 size: 15 residues. After removal of 5 bases from V and 3 bases from J, the junction contained 11 bases not matched to a gene. Germline V lookup: CDR1 GTSNPN, CDR2 SVGIG (reference sequence). CDR3 DNA sequence: TGTGCCTGGGACGAAATGGGACAGGGCTACTACGAGCAGTACTTC. Protein: CAWDEMGQGYYEQYF.

This chain joins TRBV7-9 and TRBJ2-5; D may correspond to TRBD1 or TRBD2 (5 bases each). CDR3 length: 14 residues. The germline V and J ends were trimmed by 4 bases and 2 bases, with 11 bases remaining between them. Germline CDR1 is SEHNR and CDR2 is FQNEAQ (reference sequence). DNA for the CDR3: TGTGCCAGCAGCTCCCGGGACGGACAAGAGACCCAGTACTTC. Its protein is CASSSRDGQETQYF.

The CDR3 DNA follows: TGTGCCAGCAGCTTAGATCTAGCGGGGGGCGACAATGAGCAGTTCTTC. This codes for CASSLDLAGGDNEQFF. This chain uses TRBV7-9 with TRBJ2-1; 11 bases line up with TRBD2. The CDR3 runs 16 residues. J was trimmed by 5 bases and V by 1 base; bases with no gene match: 4. The germline V gene encodes CDR1 SEHNR and CDR2 FQNEAQ (reference sequence).